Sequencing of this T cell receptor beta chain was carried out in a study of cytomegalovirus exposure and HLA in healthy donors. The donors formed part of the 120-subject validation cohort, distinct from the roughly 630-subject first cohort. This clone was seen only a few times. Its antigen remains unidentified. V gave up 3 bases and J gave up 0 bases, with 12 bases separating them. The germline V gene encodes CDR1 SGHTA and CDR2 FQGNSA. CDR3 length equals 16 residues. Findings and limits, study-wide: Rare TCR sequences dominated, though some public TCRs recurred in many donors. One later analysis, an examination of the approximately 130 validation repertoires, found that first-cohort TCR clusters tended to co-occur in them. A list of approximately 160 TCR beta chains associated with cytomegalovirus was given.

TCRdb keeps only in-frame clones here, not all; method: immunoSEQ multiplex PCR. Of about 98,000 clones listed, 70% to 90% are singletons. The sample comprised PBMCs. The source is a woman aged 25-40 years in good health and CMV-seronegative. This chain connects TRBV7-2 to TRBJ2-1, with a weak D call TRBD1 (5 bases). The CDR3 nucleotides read TGTGCCAGCAGCTTGGGGCGTTCGAGCTCCTACAATGAGCAGTTCTTC. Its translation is CASSLGRSSSYNEQFF.